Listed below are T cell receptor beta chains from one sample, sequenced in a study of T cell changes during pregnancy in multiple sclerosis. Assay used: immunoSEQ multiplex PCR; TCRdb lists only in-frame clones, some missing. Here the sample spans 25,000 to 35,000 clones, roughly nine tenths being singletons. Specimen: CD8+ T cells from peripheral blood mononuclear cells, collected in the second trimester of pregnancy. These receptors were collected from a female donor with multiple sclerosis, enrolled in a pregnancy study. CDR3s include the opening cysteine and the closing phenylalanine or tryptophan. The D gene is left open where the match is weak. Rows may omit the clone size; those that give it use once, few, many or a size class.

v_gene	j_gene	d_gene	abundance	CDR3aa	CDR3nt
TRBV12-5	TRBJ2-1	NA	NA	CASGLDSYNEQFF	TGTGCTAGTGGTTTGGACAGTTACAATGAGCAGTTCTTC
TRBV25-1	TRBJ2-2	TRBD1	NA	CASSPYTGVDGELFF	TGTGCCAGCAGTCCTTATACAGGGGTTGACGGGGAGCTGTTTTTT
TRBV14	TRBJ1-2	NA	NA	CASSLLDSTHGYTF	TGTGCCAGCAGCCTTCTTGACTCTACGCATGGCTACACCTTC
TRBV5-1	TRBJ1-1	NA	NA	CASSPRGLEAFF	TGCGCCAGCAGCCCGAGAGGCCTTGAAGCTTTCTTT
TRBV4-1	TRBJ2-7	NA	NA	CASSQDRAGLYEQYF	TGCGCCAGCAGCCAAGATAGGGCGGGACTCTACGAGCAGTACTTC
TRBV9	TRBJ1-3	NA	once	CASEGEGGNTIYF	TGTGCCAGCGAGGGGGAAGGAGGAAACACCATATATTTT
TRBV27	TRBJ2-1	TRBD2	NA	CASSLIAGGPLEQFF	TGTGCCAGCAGTTTAATAGCGGGAGGGCCCCTAGAGCAGTTCTTC
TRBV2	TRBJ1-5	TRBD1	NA	CASATGDSNQPQHF	TGTGCCAGCGCTACAGGGGATAGCAATCAGCCCCAGCATTTT
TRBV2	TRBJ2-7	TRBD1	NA	CASSSSGQGLSYEQYF	TGTGCCAGCAGTTCCTCGGGACAGGGCTTATCCTACGAGCAGTACTTC
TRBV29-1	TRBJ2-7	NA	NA	CSVEGLGDKFYEQYF	TGCAGCGTTGAAGGACTTGGGGACAAGTTCTACGAGCAGTACTTC
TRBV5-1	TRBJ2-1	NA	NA	CASSLAHTSDYNEQFF	TGCGCCAGCAGCTTGGCCCATACTAGTGACTACAATGAGCAGTTCTTC
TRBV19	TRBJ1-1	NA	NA	CASSIEGVKTEAFF	TGTGCCAGTAGTATTGAGGGGGTGAAGACTGAAGCTTTCTTT
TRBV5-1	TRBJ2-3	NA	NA	CASSLIPGQRVDNTDTQYF	TGCGCCAGCAGCTTAATACCGGGACAAAGGGTTGATAACACAGATACGCAGTATTTT
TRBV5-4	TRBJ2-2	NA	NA	CASSLTAGELFF	TGTGCCAGCAGCTTGACAGCCGGGGAGCTGTTTTTT
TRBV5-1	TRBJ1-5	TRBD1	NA	CASSLGQGDNQPQHF	TGCGCCAGCAGCTTGGGACAGGGCGACAATCAGCCCCAGCATTTT
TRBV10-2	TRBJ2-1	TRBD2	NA	CASEVQRGYEQFF	TGCGCCAGCGAAGTCCAGCGGGGCTATGAGCAGTTCTTC
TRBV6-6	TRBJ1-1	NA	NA	CASSYSMGAGAPEAFF	TGTGCCAGCAGTTACTCGATGGGGGCCGGTGCACCTGAAGCTTTCTTT
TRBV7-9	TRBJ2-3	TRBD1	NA	CASSQRDSLNTQYF	TGTGCCAGCAGCCAAAGGGACAGCTTAAATACGCAGTATTTT
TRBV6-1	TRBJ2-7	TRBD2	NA	CASKLAGEIEYF	TGTGCCAGCAAACTAGCGGGAGAGATAGAGTACTTC
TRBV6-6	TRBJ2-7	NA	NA	CASSISGSSYEQYF	TGTGCCAGCAGTATAAGCGGGTCCTCCTACGAGCAGTACTTC
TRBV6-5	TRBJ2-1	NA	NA	CASGSLGGDEQFF	TGTGCCAGCGGATCCCTAGGAGGCGATGAGCAGTTCTTC
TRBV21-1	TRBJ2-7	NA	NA	CASSKALGLAGVFYEQYF	TGTGCCAGCAGCAAAGCTCTCGGACTAGCGGGAGTTTTTTACGAGCAGTACTTC
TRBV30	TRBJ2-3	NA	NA	CAWRTNPGDTQYF	TGTGCCTGGAGAACAAACCCTGGAGATACGCAGTATTTT
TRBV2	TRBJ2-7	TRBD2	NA	CASRGASGTGEQYF	TGTGCCAGCAGGGGGGCTAGCGGGACGGGGGAGCAGTACTTC
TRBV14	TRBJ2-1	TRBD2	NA	CASSQEGLAGGYYNEQFF	TGTGCCAGCAGCCAAGAGGGACTAGCGGGAGGGTACTACAATGAGCAGTTCTTC
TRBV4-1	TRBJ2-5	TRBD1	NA	CASSLSGTGVLETQYF	TGCGCCAGCAGTCTATCCGGGACAGGGGTTTTGGAGACCCAGTACTTC
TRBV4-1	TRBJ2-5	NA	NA	CASSQTHRRQETQYF	TGCGCCAGCAGCCAGACACACAGGAGACAAGAGACCCAGTACTTC
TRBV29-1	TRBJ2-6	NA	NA	CSVEAFIGEAGANVLTF	TGCAGCGTTGAAGCTTTTATAGGGGAGGCTGGGGCCAACGTCCTGACTTTC
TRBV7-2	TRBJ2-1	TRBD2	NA	CASSLALRGRAGLSEQFF	TGTGCCAGCAGCTTAGCGCTTCGAGGGAGGGCCGGACTGAGTGAGCAGTTCTTC
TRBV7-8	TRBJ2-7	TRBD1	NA	CASSIGQGFEQYF	TGTGCCAGCAGCATTGGACAGGGCTTCGAGCAGTACTTC
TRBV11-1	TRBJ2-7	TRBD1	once	CASSHRGRNEQYF	TGTGCCAGCAGCCACAGGGGTAGGAACGAGCAGTACTTC
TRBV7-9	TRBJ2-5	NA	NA	CASSLPSHLGLFPGETQYF	TGTGCCAGCAGCTTACCCTCTCACCTTGGACTGTTTCCCGGGGAGACCCAGTACTTC
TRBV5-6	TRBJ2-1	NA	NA	CASSFPNNEQFF	TGTGCCAGCAGCTTTCCTAACAATGAGCAGTTCTTC
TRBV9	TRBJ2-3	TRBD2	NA	CASSEPGGSGTDTQYF	TGTGCCAGCAGCGAGCCCGGGGGGTCGGGCACAGATACGCAGTATTTT
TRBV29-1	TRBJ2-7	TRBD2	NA	CSVELWTSGRLRYEQYF	TGCAGCGTTGAGCTTTGGACTAGCGGGAGGCTGCGCTACGAGCAGTACTTC
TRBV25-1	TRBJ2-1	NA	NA	CASSVGTPGNEQFF	TGTGCCAGCAGTGTGGGTACGCCGGGCAATGAGCAGTTCTTC
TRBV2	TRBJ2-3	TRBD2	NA	CASSGWGSGSPDTQYF	TGTGCCAGCAGTGGGTGGGGTAGCGGGAGTCCCGATACGCAGTATTTT
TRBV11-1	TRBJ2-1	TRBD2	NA	CASSLGGTSGLDEQFF	TGTGCCAGCAGCTTAGGTGGGACTAGCGGGTTAGATGAGCAGTTCTTC
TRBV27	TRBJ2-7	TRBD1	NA	CASSRVGQADEQYF	TGTGCCAGCAGTCGAGTAGGACAGGCCGACGAGCAGTACTTC
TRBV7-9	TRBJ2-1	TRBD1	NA	CASRYEKTGTGTYNEQFF	TGTGCCAGCAGATACGAGAAAACCGGGACAGGAACGTACAATGAGCAGTTCTTC
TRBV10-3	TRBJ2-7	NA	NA	CAISESSGVRIYEQYF	TGTGCCATCAGTGAGTCGTCGGGAGTCAGGATTTACGAGCAGTACTTC
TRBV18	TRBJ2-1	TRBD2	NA	CASSPRPFGAGDAYNEQFF	TGTGCCAGCTCACCACGACCTTTCGGCGCGGGAGACGCCTACAATGAGCAGTTCTTC
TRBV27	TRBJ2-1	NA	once	CASSCGGKNEQFF	TGTGCCAGCAGTTGTGGGGGGAAGAATGAGCAGTTCTTC
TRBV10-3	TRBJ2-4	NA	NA	CAIRETGYKNIQYF	TGTGCCATCAGGGAAACAGGGTACAAAAACATTCAGTACTTC